This T cell receptor (beta chain) was identified during a study of beta chain features in type 1 diabetes. In germline, CDR1 is SEHNR, CDR2 FQNEAQ (reference sequence). Trimming took 6 bases from V and 6 from J, leaving 15 bases between them. The CDR3 has 14 amino acids. This clone turned up a few times. The antigen remains unidentified. Expressed TCRB transcripts were sequenced, since all the RNA that had been isolated was reverse transcribed. The data were produced by immunoSEQ multiplex PCR, yet TCRdb's version contains in-frame clones alone and is incomplete. The repertoire holds a few hundred thousand clones, with roughly 31% as singletons. General study results and limits: Moderate yet significant TCRB CDR3 shortening was seen in Type 1 diabetes patients in all four CD4+ subsets. Fewer insertions but more deletions were seen at VDJ junctions in type 1 diabetes patients. Although PCR might favor shorter templates, it would do so equally in patients and controls.

The J gene is TRBJ1-5, the V gene TRBV7-9; a possible D gene is TRBD1 (6 bases). The sequencing input was naive CD4+ T cells from blood. The receptor comes from a man aged 18 to 29 in good health. The CDR3 loop is CASSSTGFGQPQHF. The CDR3 nucleotides read TGTGCCAGCAGTTCGACAGGTTTCGGTCAGCCCCAGCATTTT.